This TCR beta chain originates from a study of T-cell reconstitution after alpha-beta-depleted transplantation in children. This clonotype was observed a few times. The library targeted TCRbeta and was prepared with unique molecular identifiers. TCRdb redid the calling of the PCR reads with MiXCR, one entry per CDR3 protein. Seen here are around 230,000 distinct CDR3 sequences, roughly 18% observed once, and the top ten hold about 39%. Here the sequenced sample was PBMCs, mostly from graft donor cells, taken 360 days after TCRalphabeta/CD19-depleted stem cell transplant. The sequence derives from a male patient aged 2 to 9 who had a stem cell transplant for acute lymphoblastic leukemia, so the T cells may come from the graft donor.

The CDR3 loop reads CASPTGYAFF. The CDR3 region has the DNA TGTGCCAGCCCCACAGGATACGCTTTCTTT. The chain couples TRBV2 to TRBJ1-1; a possible D gene is TRBD1 (5 bases). The germline gives CDR1 SNHLY, CDR2 FYNNEI. CDR3 length: 10 residues. The V and J ends lost 8 bases and 11 bases respectively, with 12 bases between them.